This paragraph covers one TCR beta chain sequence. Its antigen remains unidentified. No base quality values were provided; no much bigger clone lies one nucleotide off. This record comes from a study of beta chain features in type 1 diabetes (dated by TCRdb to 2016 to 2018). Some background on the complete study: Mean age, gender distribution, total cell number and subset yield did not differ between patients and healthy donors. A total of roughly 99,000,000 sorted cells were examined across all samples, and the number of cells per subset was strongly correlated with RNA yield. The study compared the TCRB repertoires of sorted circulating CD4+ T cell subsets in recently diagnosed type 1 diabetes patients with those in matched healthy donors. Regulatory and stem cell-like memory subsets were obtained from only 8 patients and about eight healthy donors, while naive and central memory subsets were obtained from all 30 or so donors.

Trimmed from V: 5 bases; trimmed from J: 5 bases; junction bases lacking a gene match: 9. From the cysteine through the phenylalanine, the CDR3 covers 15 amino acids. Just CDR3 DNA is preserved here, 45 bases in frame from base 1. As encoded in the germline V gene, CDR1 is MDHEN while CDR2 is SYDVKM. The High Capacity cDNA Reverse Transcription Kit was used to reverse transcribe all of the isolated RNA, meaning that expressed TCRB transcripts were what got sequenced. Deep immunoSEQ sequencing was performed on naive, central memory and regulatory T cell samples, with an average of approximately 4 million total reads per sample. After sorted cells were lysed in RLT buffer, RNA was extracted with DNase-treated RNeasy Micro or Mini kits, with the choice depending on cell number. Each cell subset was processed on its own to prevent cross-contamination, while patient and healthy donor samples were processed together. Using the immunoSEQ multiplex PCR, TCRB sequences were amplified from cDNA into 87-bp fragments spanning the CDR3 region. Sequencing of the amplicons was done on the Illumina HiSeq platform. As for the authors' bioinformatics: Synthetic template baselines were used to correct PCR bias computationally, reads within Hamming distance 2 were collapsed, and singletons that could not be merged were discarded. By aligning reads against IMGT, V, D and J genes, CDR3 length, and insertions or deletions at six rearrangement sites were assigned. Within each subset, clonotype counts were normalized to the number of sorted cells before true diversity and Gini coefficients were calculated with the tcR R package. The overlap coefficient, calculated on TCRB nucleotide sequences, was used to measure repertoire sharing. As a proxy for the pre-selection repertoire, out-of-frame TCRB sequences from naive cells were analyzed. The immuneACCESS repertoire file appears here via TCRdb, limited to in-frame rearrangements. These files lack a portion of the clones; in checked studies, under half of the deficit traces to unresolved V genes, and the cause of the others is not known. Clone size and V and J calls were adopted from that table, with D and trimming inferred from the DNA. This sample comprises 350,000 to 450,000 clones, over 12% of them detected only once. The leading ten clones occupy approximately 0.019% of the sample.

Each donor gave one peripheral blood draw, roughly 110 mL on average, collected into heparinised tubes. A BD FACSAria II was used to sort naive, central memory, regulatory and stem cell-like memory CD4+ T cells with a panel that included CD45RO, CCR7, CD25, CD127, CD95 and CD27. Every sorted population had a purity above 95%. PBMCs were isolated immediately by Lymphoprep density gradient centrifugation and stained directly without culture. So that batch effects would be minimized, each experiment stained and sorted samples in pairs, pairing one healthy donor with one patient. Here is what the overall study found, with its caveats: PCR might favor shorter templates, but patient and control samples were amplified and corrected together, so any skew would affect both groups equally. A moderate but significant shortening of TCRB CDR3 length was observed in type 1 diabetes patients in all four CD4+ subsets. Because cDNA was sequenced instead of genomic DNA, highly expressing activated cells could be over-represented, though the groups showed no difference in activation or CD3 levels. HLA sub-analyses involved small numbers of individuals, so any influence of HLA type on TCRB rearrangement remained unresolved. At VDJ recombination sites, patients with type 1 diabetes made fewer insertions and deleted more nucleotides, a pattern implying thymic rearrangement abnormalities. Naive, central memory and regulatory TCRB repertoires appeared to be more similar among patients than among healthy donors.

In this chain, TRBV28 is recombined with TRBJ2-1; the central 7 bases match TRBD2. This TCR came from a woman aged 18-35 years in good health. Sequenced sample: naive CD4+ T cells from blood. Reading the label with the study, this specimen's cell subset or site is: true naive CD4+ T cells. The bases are TGTGCCAGCAGTCCCCGAGCTAGCGGAAACAATGAGCAGTTCTTC. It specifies CASSPRASGNNEQFF.